The 27 T cell receptor beta chains reported below all come from one sample, sequenced in a study of T cells in Graves' hyperthyroidism and ophthalmopathy. Researchers took RNA transcripts and amplified the TCR beta CDR3 regions from them. During a first-round RT-PCR of the TCR CDR3, the HTBI primer set was used. In TCRdb, the multiplex PCR reads were re-called with MiXCR into one record per CDR3 protein. The table shows some 370,000 distinct CDR3 sequences, with 17% occurring only once. The sample taken for sequencing was blood. The origin of the receptors is a woman aged 25 to 45 with Graves' hyperthyroidism that later progressed to Graves' ophthalmopathy.

The rearrangement uses TRBV5-1 and TRBJ2-7; no definite D call. Trimming shortened V by 0 bases and J by 3 bases, and 4 bases separated the two germline ends. Germline CDR1 is SGHRS and CDR2 is YFSETQ. The CDR3 extends over 12 amino acids. In nucleotides, the CDR3 is TGCGCCAGCAGCTTGGATTACTACGAGCAGTACTTC. It translates to CASSLDYYEQYF.

This clonotype has at least ten counts. The genes are TRBV30 and TRBJ1-4, with 10 bases identical to TRBD1. The V segment lost 6 bases and the J segment 7 bases; nucleotides outside the gene matches: 8. The germline CDR1 and CDR2 sequences are GTSNPN and SVGIG (reference sequence). The CDR3 contains 14 residues. CDR3 sequence reads: CACRSRTGGEKLFF. In DNA form, the CDR3 reads TGTGCCTGCCGTTCCCGGACAGGGGGTGAAAAACTGTTTTTT.

This clonotype has ten or more counts. The chain joins TRBV6-1 to TRBJ1-2; possible D gene TRBD1, 6 bases. CDR1 is MNHNS and CDR2 is SASEGT in the germline V gene. V lost 2 bases and J 3 bases, leaving 13 bases between the germline ends. The CDR3 runs to 15 residues. The CDR3 loop reads CASSELGPGDYGYTF. The CDR3 nucleotides read TGTGCCAGCAGTGAATTAGGGCCAGGGGACTATGGCTACACCTTC.

V usage is TRBV29-1 and J usage is TRBJ1-3, with D uncertain. V was cut by 1 base and J by 4 bases, with 11 bases left in between. The CDR3 is 14 amino acids. CDR1 is SQVTM, CDR2 ANQGSEA, per germline. DNA for the CDR3: TGCAGCGTTGAAGTTGCTAATAGGGGAAACACCATATATTTT. This codes for CSVEVANRGNTIYF.

This clonotype was seen at least ten times. This chain uses TRBV29-1 with TRBJ1-3; D gene uncertain. Germline V gene data show CDR1 as SQVTM and CDR2 as ANQGSEA. This CDR3 comprises 15 residues. Trimming took 0 bases from V and 4 from J, leaving 13 bases between them. CDR3 bases: TGCAGCGTTGAAGAGGTGACCTTGGCAGGAAACACCATATATTTT. Its translation is CSVEEVTLAGNTIYF.

The sample holds many counts of this clonotype. The chain uses TRBV5-1 and TRBJ2-1; D possibly corresponds to TRBD1 (5 bases). The CDR3 totals 15 residues. V was pared by 0 bases and J by 6 bases, with 13 bases between. The germline V gene has CDR1 SGHRS and CDR2 YFSETQ. The CDR3 sequence is CASSLEDMTINEQFF. The CDR3 DNA follows: TGCGCCAGCAGCTTGGAGGACATGACAATCAATGAGCAGTTCTTC.

As concerns this clonotype: A single base separates this from a much larger clone, so it may be a read error. The chain employs TRBV9 and TRBJ2-5; D not certain. This CDR3 has 14 residues. From germline, CDR1 is SGDLS and CDR2 YYNGEE. In DNA form, the CDR3 reads TGTGCCAGCATCGTAGAAGGGTACCAAGAGACCCAGTACTTC. This encodes CASIVEGYQETQYF. The full variable domain, with the rest looked up from reference TRBV9 and TRBJ2-5, is DSGVTQTPKHLITATGQRVTLRCSPRSGDLSVYWYQQSLDQGLQFLIQYYNGEERAKGNILERFSAQQFPDLHSELNLSSLELGDSALYFCASIVEGYQETQYFGPGTRLLVL.

This clonotype occurred many times. The chain employs TRBV6-1 and TRBJ1-1; 7 nucleotides line up with TRBD1. The J segment lost 0 bases and the V segment lost 3 bases, leaving 7 bases of the junction unmatched. CDR3 length: 16 amino acids. Germline V gives CDR1 MNHNS, CDR2 SASEGT. The chain's CDR3 is CASSDQGGHLNTEAFF. The CDR3, as DNA: TGTGCCAGCAGTGATCAGGGGGGACACTTGAACACTGAAGCTTTCTTT.

This clonotype was seen at least ten times. V is TRBV12-3 or TRBV12-4 and J is TRBJ2-7; 10 nucleotides match TRBD1. V was clipped by 4 bases and J by 6 bases; unmatched bases: 24. This CDR3 has 20 amino acids. CDR3 in amino acids: CASSYRPFLGQGLTGGEQYF. The CDR3 DNA reads as TGTGCCAGCAGTTACCGCCCCTTCCTGGGACAGGGGCTTACGGGCGGCGAGCAGTACTTC.

This clonotype occurred a few times. This chain joins TRBV29-1 and TRBJ2-2, with D unclear. Germline V gene lookup returns CDR1 SQVTM and CDR2 ANQGSEA. The CDR3 extends over 14 amino acids. V shed 4 bases and J shed 1 base, with 10 bases lying between them. The CDR3 nucleotides are TGCAGCGTTGTAACTGGGGTGAACACCGGGGAGCTGTTTTTT. Its protein product is CSVVTGVNTGELFF.

The chain has TRBV11-2 and TRBJ2-7; 9 positions match TRBD2. The CDR3 covers 18 residues. Germline V CDR1 and CDR2: SGHAT, FQNNGV. V was clipped by 0 bases and J by 0 bases; unmatched bases: 9. The CDR3 here is CASSLEVAGGLSSYEQYF. The CDR3 DNA follows: TGTGCCAGCAGCTTAGAGGTCGCGGGGGGGTTAAGCTCCTACGAGCAGTACTTC.

This chain links TRBV13 with TRBJ2-1; 8 bases agree with TRBD1. The CDR3 runs to 17 residues. The V segment lost 2 bases and the J segment 13 bases; nucleotides outside the gene matches: 19. The germline V gene encodes CDR1 PRHDT and CDR2 FYEKMQ (reference sequence). For the CDR3, the DNA is TGTGCCAGCAGCTTATCGGCAGGGGGCGCATTCGAGGGGGGTCAGTTCTTC. Its translation is CASSLSAGGAFEGGQFF.

Only a few counts were recorded for this clonotype. CDR3 coding DNA: TGTGCCAGCACCGGGACTAGCGGGAGAACAGATACGCAGTATTTT. The encoded protein is CASTGTSGRTDTQYF. The chain combines TRBV25-1 with TRBJ2-3; 14 bases are a match to TRBD2. Germline assignment: CDR1 MGHDK and CDR2 SYGVNS. Trimming cost V 7 bases and J 3 bases; bases outside gene matches: 3. The CDR3 contains 15 residues.

This clonotype came up many times. This chain uses TRBV25-1 with TRBJ2-7; D call uncertain. The CDR3 is made up of 11 amino acids. Trimming stripped 3 bases from V and 5 bases from J, with 5 bases between. Germline V gene sequence: CDR1 MGHDK, CDR2 SYGVNS. CDR3 DNA: TGTGCCAGCAGTGATGTGAACGAGCAGTACTTC. The encoded protein is CASSDVNEQYF.

This clonotype was counted ten times or more. CDR3 DNA sequence: TGTGCCAGCAGTTTATTTTACGCAGGGACTGGAAACACCATATATTTT. This sequence encodes CASSLFYAGTGNTIYF. The J gene is TRBJ1-3, the V gene TRBV28, with D perhaps TRBD1 (5 bases). Trimming took 1 base from V and 2 from J, leaving 12 bases between them. Germline loops: CDR1 MDHEN, CDR2 SYDVKM. This CDR3 spans 16 amino acids.

This clonotype has a count of ten or more. The genes are TRBV27 and TRBJ1-1, with D possibly TRBD1 on 6 matching bases. The CDR3 has 14 amino acids. With 2 bases removed from V and 3 bases from J, the gap between germline ends came to 10 bases. Looked up from germline, CDR1 is MNHEY and CDR2 is SMNVEV (reference sequence). CDR3 loop: CASSLGAGDTEAFF. The CDR3, as DNA: TGTGCCAGCAGTTTAGGGGCAGGGGACACTGAAGCTTTCTTT.

This chain connects TRBV5-4 to TRBJ1-1; D is undetermined. This CDR3 is built from 14 residues. V was clipped by 4 bases and J by 2 bases, with 12 bases between them. Looked up from germline, CDR1 is SGHNT and CDR2 is YYREEE (reference sequence). The CDR3 DNA sequence: TGTGCCAGCAGCCAGCCACCTGAAAACACTGAAGCTTTCTTT. Its protein is CASSQPPENTEAFF.

This clonotype has ten or more counts. The J gene is TRBJ2-1, the V gene TRBV5-1; 10 nucleotides align to TRBD1. Germline V gene sequence: CDR1 SGHRS, CDR2 YFSETQ. V lost 4 bases, J lost 9 bases, and 7 bases stayed unmatched. This CDR3 has 14 amino acids. Here the CDR3 reads CASSKGQGIGEQFF. Here the CDR3 DNA reads TGCGCCAGCAGCAAGGGACAGGGGATCGGTGAGCAGTTCTTC.

This clonotype was found many times. The V call is TRBV28, the J call TRBJ2-2, with D tentatively TRBD1 or TRBD2 (6 bases each). The germline V and J ends were trimmed by 5 bases and 3 bases, with 10 bases remaining between them. Germline CDR1 and CDR2: MDHEN and SYDVKM. The CDR3 runs 14 residues. In DNA, the CDR3 is TGTGCCAGCAGTCGGGGGCCGGACACCGGGGAGCTGTTTTTT. This sequence encodes CASSRGPDTGELFF. Using reference TRBV28 and TRBJ2-2 for the parts outside the CDR3, the full variable domain is DVKVTQSSRYLVKRTGEKVFLECVQDMDHENMFWYRQDPGLGLRLIYFSYDVKMKEKGDIPEGYSVSREKKERFSLILESASTNQTSMYLCASSRGPDTGELFFGEGSRLTVL.

This clonotype was detected a few times. This chain uses TRBV12-3 or TRBV12-4 with TRBJ2-7; D is perhaps TRBD1 or TRBD2 (5 bases each). CDR3 length equals 15 residues. V lost 1 base and J 3 bases, leaving 13 bases between the germline ends. CDR3 loop: CASSLGQPEVYEQYF. For the CDR3, the DNA is TGTGCCAGCAGTTTAGGACAGCCGGAGGTCTACGAGCAGTACTTC.

The chain joins TRBV3-1 to TRBJ2-3, with 9 bases identical to TRBD2. The J segment lost 3 bases and the V segment lost 0 bases, leaving 4 bases of the junction unmatched. Germline V CDR1 and CDR2: LGHDT, YNNKEL (reference sequence). CDR3 length equals 16 residues. The CDR3 region is CASSQDIGLATDTQYF. CDR3 bases: TGTGCCAGCAGCCAAGACATCGGACTAGCGACAGATACGCAGTATTTT.

This clonotype was detected many times. The chain combines TRBV27 with TRBJ2-1; no reliable D call. This CDR3 is 15 amino acids long. CDR1 MNHEY and CDR2 SMNVEV come from the germline V gene (reference sequence). Deletions cut 2 bases from V and 0 bases from J, with 8 bases between. CDR3 sequence (DNA): TGTGCCAGCAGTTTAGTGCCTAGCTCCTACAATGAGCAGTTCTTC. Protein sequence: CASSLVPSSYNEQFF.

V gene TRBV5-1 combines with J gene TRBJ1-3; D unclear. From germline, CDR1 is SGHRS and CDR2 YFSETQ. Trimming pared 2 bases from V and 2 bases from J, leaving 11 bases between. The CDR3 contains 15 residues. The CDR3 region is CASSLTFTPGNTIYF. CDR3 nucleotide sequence: TGCGCCAGCAGCTTAACCTTTACGCCTGGAAACACCATATATTTT.

This clonotype was found many times. DNA for the CDR3: TGTGCCTGGAGTGTAGGAGTGCTTGGGGGGACGGGTACTGAAGCTTTCTTT. As protein: CAWSVGVLGGTGTEAFF. The rearrangement uses TRBV30 and TRBJ1-1, with a possible D match to TRBD1 (5 bases). The germline V gene encodes CDR1 GTSNPN and CDR2 SVGIG (reference sequence). This CDR3 region has 17 residues. The germline V and J ends were trimmed by 0 bases and 5 bases, with 22 bases remaining between them.

This clonotype was recorded at least ten times. This chain connects TRBV27 to TRBJ1-4, with D unresolved. Germline CDR1 MNHEY, CDR2 SMNVEV (reference sequence). V lost 3 bases to trimming and J lost 6 bases, with 11 bases between them. The CDR3 is 14 amino acids. Here the CDR3 DNA reads TGTGCCAGCAGTTTCCGGAGCGCTTATGAAAAACTGTTTTTT. Residues: CASSFRSAYEKLFF. The full variable domain, with the rest looked up from reference TRBV27 and TRBJ1-4, is EAQVTQNPRYLITVTGKKLTVTCSQNMNHEYMSWYRQDPGLGLRQIYYSMNVEVTDKGDVPEGYKVSRKEKRNFPLILESPSPNQTSLYFCASSFRSAYEKLFFGSGTQLSVL.

This clonotype was recorded at least ten times. The chain has TRBV2 and TRBJ1-4; possible D gene TRBD1, 5 bases. Between the trimmed V and J ends, which lost 1 base and 3 bases, there was a span of 12 bases. The CDR3 consists of 16 residues. Germline CDR1 and CDR2: SNHLY and FYNNEI. For the CDR3, the DNA is TGTGCCAGCAGTGAAGGAGTAAGGGGACCTAATGAAAAACTGTTTTTT. Amino acid sequence: CASSEGVRGPNEKLFF.

This chain links TRBV6-1 with TRBJ2-7; D possibly corresponds to TRBD1 (6 bases). The CDR3 length is 13 residues. Germline-derived CDR1 and CDR2 are MNHNS and SASEGT. The V gene lost 0 bases and the J gene lost 7 bases, with 10 bases spanning the gap. For the CDR3, the DNA is TGTGCCAGCAGTGAAGCCAGGGGCGGGGAGCAGTACTTC. Translated, it gives CASSEARGGEQYF.